The 8 T cell receptor beta chains given below trace back to one sample, sequenced in a study of Ad26.COV2.S vaccination and SARS-CoV-2 variants. Only in-frame clones appear in the TCRdb table, and some are missing; sequencing was by immunoSEQ multiplex PCR. The top ten clones hold roughly 15% of a sample with about 94,000 clones, roughly 84% of them seen once. The material sequenced was peripheral blood, taken after recovery from COVID-19. The receptors were gathered from a human donor who had recovered from COVID-19.

The chain has TRBV10-3 and TRBJ2-3; tentatively, D is TRBD2 (5 bases). V lost 1 base and J 0 bases, leaving 8 bases between the germline ends. The CDR3 is 15 residues long. Germline V gene data show CDR1 as ENHRY and CDR2 as SYGVKD. The CDR3 spells CAISEWRGSTDTQYF. CDR3 nucleotide sequence: TGTGCCATCAGTGAGTGGCGAGGGAGCACAGATACGCAGTATTTT.

The chain carries TRBV7-3 and TRBJ1-1, with D perhaps matching TRBD1 (5 bases). This CDR3 has 13 residues. The V end lost 4 bases, the J end lost 4 bases, and 10 bases lay between the germline ends. CDR1 SGHTA and CDR2 FQGTGA come from the germline V gene. CDR3 sequence (DNA): TGTGCCAGCAGCTCTCAGGGTACCACTGAAGCTTTCTTT. It specifies CASSSQGTTEAFF.

This sequence joins TRBV5-1 and TRBJ2-3, with D possibly matching TRBD2 (6 bases). Trimming left V 0 bases short and J 5 bases short, with 10 bases between. The V gene's germline CDR1 is SGHRS and CDR2 YFSETQ. This CDR3 region has 14 residues. CDR3 in amino acids: CASSLDGSGDTQYF. The DNA for the CDR3 is TGCGCCAGCAGCTTGGACGGGAGTGGAGATACGCAGTATTTT.

The sample holds one count of this clone. The chain carries TRBV7-9 and TRBJ1-1, with D perhaps matching TRBD1 (6 bases). The V gene's germline CDR1 is SEHNR and CDR2 FQNEAQ (reference sequence). Deletions cut 4 bases from V and 4 bases from J, with 10 bases between. The CDR3 consists of 13 residues. CDR3 loop: CASSSRGRTEAFF. As DNA, the CDR3 is TGTGCCAGCAGCTCCAGGGGTCGCACTGAAGCTTTCTTT.

The chain couples TRBV7-8 to TRBJ2-7; the match to TRBD1 covers 7 bases. Trimming cost V 5 bases and J 3 bases; bases outside gene matches: 7. The CDR3 is 14 amino acids. Germline V lookup: CDR1 SGHVS, CDR2 FQNEAQ. CDR3 coding DNA: TGTGCCAGCAGCCCGACAGGGAAGGGCTACGAGCAGTACTTC. The encoded protein is CASSPTGKGYEQYF.

The sample holds a few counts of this clone. The chain recombines TRBV7-2 with TRBJ1-3, with no clear D. V was cut by 3 bases and J by 3 bases, with 6 bases left in between. Germline V gives CDR1 SGHTA, CDR2 FQGNSA. The CDR3 runs 13 residues. CDR3 sequence reads: CASSFQFGNTIYF. DNA of the CDR3: TGTGCCAGCAGCTTTCAATTTGGAAACACCATATATTTT.

The V and J genes are TRBV20-1 and TRBJ2-2; D gene unclear. Germline V gives CDR1 DFQATT, CDR2 SNEGSKA (reference sequence). With 3 bases removed from V and 8 bases from J, the gap between germline ends came to 16 bases. CDR3 size: 14 residues. The CDR3 region has the DNA TGCAGTGCTAGTTCGACCCCAATTACGGGGGAGCTGTTTTTT. This gives the protein CSASSTPITGELFF.

This chain uses TRBV28 with TRBJ2-7; 7 nucleotides line up with TRBD2. Germline V lookup: CDR1 MDHEN, CDR2 SYDVKM. Unmatched junction bases numbered 5, after V lost 6 bases and J lost 0 bases. The CDR3 contains 14 residues. The CDR3 coding sequence is TGTGCCAGCAGCCGGGACTACGACTCCTACGAGCAGTACTTC. Translating gives CASSRDYDSYEQYF.